Following are 20 T cell receptor beta chains from one sample sequenced in a study of T cell responses to AZD1222 COVID-19 vaccine. This table comes from immunoSEQ multiplex PCR, and its TCRdb copy is limited to in-frame clones, with some not included. The sample includes 150,000 or so clones, nearly 95% of them seen just once. Sample: peripheral blood, taken on day 0 of AZD1222 vaccination. The source is an adult in good health.

In this sample, this clone turned up once. The chain joins TRBV19 to TRBJ1-1; D gene uncertain. Germline-derived CDR1 and CDR2 are LNHDA and SQIVND (reference sequence). This CDR3 region has 15 residues. Trimming took 6 bases from V and 6 from J, leaving 20 bases between them. CDR3 sequence (DNA): TGTGCCAGTAGGGGTAAGGTCTCTCAGGTCGCTGAAGCTTTCTTT. This gives the protein CASRGKVSQVAEAFF.

The V gene is TRBV19, the J gene TRBJ1-4; a weak D match, TRBD1 (5 bases). Germline-derived CDR1 and CDR2 are LNHDA and SQIVND (reference sequence). Deletions cut 0 bases from V and 7 bases from J, with 15 bases between. This CDR3 is built from 16 residues. The CDR3 region is CASSIDLVGLGEKLFF. The CDR3 coding sequence is TGTGCCAGTAGTATAGATCTGGTGGGGCTTGGTGAAAAACTGTTTTTT.

This chain links TRBV19 with TRBJ1-6; tentatively, D is TRBD1 (6 bases). Per germline, CDR1 LNHDA and CDR2 SQIVND (reference sequence). The CDR3 has 16 amino acids. The V end was cut by 6 bases, the J end by 0 bases, with 12 bases between. The CDR3 DNA follows: TGTGCCAGTAGCCCGAGACAGGACTCCTATAATTCACCCCTCCACTTT. It codes for CASSPRQDSYNSPLHF.

This clone came up a few times. The CDR3 loop is CASSLWGGPSYEQYF. Here the CDR3 DNA reads TGTGCCAGCAGTTTATGGGGAGGGCCCTCCTACGAGCAGTACTTC. The chain has TRBV28 and TRBJ2-7; the match to TRBD2 covers 7 bases. This CDR3 region has 15 residues. Germline values: CDR1 MDHEN, CDR2 SYDVKM. V was pared by 0 bases and J by 0 bases, with 2 bases of the junction left unmatched.

V usage is TRBV11-2 and J usage is TRBJ2-1, with 10 bases aligning to TRBD2. V was clipped by 3 bases and J by 3 bases; unmatched bases: 5. Germline V gives CDR1 SGHAT, CDR2 FQNNGV. This CDR3 has 16 amino acids. CDR3: CASSFFRTSGYNEQFF. DNA for the CDR3: TGTGCCAGCAGCTTTTTTAGGACTAGCGGCTACAATGAGCAGTTCTTC.

The chain employs TRBV6-2 or TRBV6-3 and TRBJ1-2; no clear D. The CDR3 contains 17 residues. CDR1 is MNHEY and CDR2 is SVGEGT in the germline V gene. V was clipped by 3 bases and J by 3 bases, with 20 bases between them. DNA of the CDR3: TGTGCCAGCAGTTATCGAGGACGTATGGCGCTCGACTATGGCTACACCTTC. Amino acid sequence: CASSYRGRMALDYGYTF.

The rearrangement joins TRBV5-4 to TRBJ2-5; 7 bases line up with TRBD1. After removal of 4 bases from V and 3 bases from J, the junction contained 3 bases not matched to a gene. The length of the CDR3 is 13 residues. CDR1 and CDR2 from the germline V gene are SGHNT and YYREEE (reference sequence). CDR3 loop: CASSIQGKETQYF. CDR3 DNA: TGTGCCAGCAGCATACAGGGGAAAGAGACCCAGTACTTC.

The chain carries TRBV19 and TRBJ1-2; 8 bases fit TRBD1. Germline CDR1 reads LNHDA; CDR2 reads SQIVND (reference sequence). The CDR3 contains 17 residues. V lost 4 bases, J lost 4 bases, and 14 bases stayed unmatched. The CDR3, as DNA: TGTGCCAGTAGTACGGACCTCCGGGGGGGACAGGTCTATGGCTACACCTTC. Translation: CASSTDLRGGQVYGYTF.

The rearrangement links TRBV11-1 to TRBJ2-1; TRBD1 matches 8 bases. CDR3 length: 15 amino acids. CDR1 and CDR2 (germline): SGHAT, FQDESV (reference sequence). With V trimmed by 6 bases and J by 5 bases, 9 bases remained unmatched. CDR3 region: CASSWAGTGNNEQFF. The CDR3 coding sequence is TGTGCCAGCAGTTGGGCCGGGACAGGAAACAATGAGCAGTTCTTC.

The chain recombines TRBV28 with TRBJ2-5, with a weak D call TRBD1 (6 bases). CDR1 MDHEN and CDR2 SYDVKM come from the germline V gene. There are 13 residues in the CDR3. V lost 5 bases and J lost 4, with 11 bases in between. The CDR3 is CASSPGQSETQYF. The CDR3 region has the DNA TGTGCCAGCAGTCCAGGACAGTCAGAGACCCAGTACTTC.

This sequence joins TRBV14 and TRBJ2-7; 9 positions match TRBD1. V was clipped by 1 base and J by 4 bases; unmatched bases: 5. CDR1 SGHDN and CDR2 FVKESK come from the germline V gene. The CDR3 sequence is 15 residues long. The CDR3 nucleotides read TGTGCCAGCAGCCAAGGACAGGGGGGCTTTTACGAGCAGTACTTC. Translated, it gives CASSQGQGGFYEQYF.

The chain is built from TRBV10-2 and TRBJ1-4; the D gene is possibly TRBD1 (6 bases). Germline CDR1 and CDR2: WSHSY and SAAADI. The ends were cut back, 2 bases at V and 7 bases at J, with 11 bases in the middle. The CDR3 sequence is 14 residues long. CDR3 in DNA: TGCGCCAGCAGTGAGGACAGGAGTCCTGAAAAACTGTTTTTT. This sequence encodes CASSEDRSPEKLFF.

The J gene is TRBJ1-6, the V gene TRBV29-1; tentatively, D is TRBD1 (6 bases). V shed 5 bases and J shed 4 bases, with 15 bases lying between them. Germline V gene lookup returns CDR1 SQVTM and CDR2 ANQGSEA. The CDR3 is 15 amino acids. The CDR3 region has the DNA TGCAGCGTTAAGCTACGGGACAAATATAATTCACCCCTCCACTTT. Amino acid sequence: CSVKLRDKYNSPLHF.

The rearrangement links TRBV6-1 to TRBJ2-6; tentative D call: TRBD1 (6 bases). Germline CDR1 and CDR2: MNHNS and SASEGT. Trimming removed 4 bases from V and 0 bases from J, with 22 bases in between. The CDR3 sequence is 20 residues long. CDR3 sequence (DNA): TGTGCCAGCAGTGGCTTTACCGGGACAATAACACTCTCTGGGGCCAACGTCCTGACTTTC. As protein: CASSGFTGTITLSGANVLTF.

DNA for the CDR3: TGTGCCAGTAGACTAGCGGGAGGGGCCGGGGAGCTGTTTTTT. It is translated as CASRLAGGAGELFF. The V call is TRBV19, the J call TRBJ2-2, with 13 bases lining up with TRBD2. Germline V CDR1 and CDR2: LNHDA, SQIVND (reference sequence). The CDR3 totals 14 residues. Unmatched junction bases numbered 1, after V lost 6 bases and J lost 6 bases.

The genes are TRBV18 and TRBJ1-4; D is ambiguous. The length of the CDR3 is 13 residues. V was pared by 0 bases and J by 9 bases, with 8 bases between. From germline, CDR1 is KGHSH and CDR2 LQKENI. The CDR3 DNA reads as TGTGCCAGCTCACCACCGGCAGTGAAAAAACTGTTTTTT. This translates into CASSPPAVKKLFF.

This rearrangement joins TRBV9 to TRBJ2-3; 7 nucleotides match TRBD2. Trimming took 4 bases from V and 2 from J; bases not matched to a gene: 10. The CDR3 is 16 residues long. Germline loops: CDR1 SGDLS, CDR2 YYNGEE. The CDR3 DNA is TGTGCCAGCAGCCCCTCGCGGCGGGAGCACACAGATACGCAGTATTTT. It translates to CASSPSRREHTDTQYF.

The J gene is TRBJ1-5, the V gene TRBV18, with D maybe TRBD1 (6 bases). V lost 6 bases and J lost 4, with 16 bases in between. The CDR3 sequence is 15 residues long. Germline V gene lookup returns CDR1 KGHSH and CDR2 LQKENI. Written as DNA, the CDR3 is TGTGCCAGCTCGGGCACAGGGTCAACTAATCAGCCCCAGCATTTT. Amino acid sequence: CASSGTGSTNQPQHF.

The chain carries TRBV7-9 and TRBJ2-7; tentative D call: TRBD1 (6 bases). V lost 5 bases to trimming and J lost 7 bases, with 21 bases between them. Germline V gene data show CDR1 as SEHNR and CDR2 as FQNEAQ (reference sequence). The length of the CDR3 is 15 residues. CDR3 sequence reads: CASSSRRDTNGEQYF. The CDR3 region has the DNA TGTGCCAGCAGCAGCCGCCGGGACACCAACGGGGAGCAGTACTTC.

The chain combines TRBV7-2 with TRBJ1-1, with D possibly matching TRBD1 (6 bases). Looked up from germline, CDR1 is SGHTA and CDR2 is FQGNSA. The CDR3 loop spans 19 amino acids. Between the trimmed V and J ends, which lost 4 bases and 4 bases, there was a span of 28 bases. CDR3 loop: CASSSSRSGGAFRSTEAFF. CDR3 nucleotides: TGTGCCAGCAGCTCCTCCCGGTCGGGGGGCGCCTTTAGGTCCACTGAAGCTTTCTTT.